This T cell receptor beta chain stems from a study of blood T cell repertoires in COVID-19. The overall study: The United States, Italy and Spain provided the acute and convalescent COVID-19 samples. PBMCs, B-cell-depleted T cells, or T cells were the source of the cDNA or gDNA that made up the material.

Individuals drawn from approximately 26 US areas were roughly 18 to 89 years old. CDR1 is LNHDA and CDR2 is SQIVND in the germline V gene (reference sequence). V was pared by 1 base and J by 0 bases, with 7 bases of the junction left unmatched. The CDR3 runs to 17 residues. This clone is a singleton in its sample. As originally analysed: From reference gene primer amplification, estimates of nucleated cell counts were derived. TCRdb's copy holds only in-frame clones and misses some; the assay was immunoSEQ multiplex PCR. The DNA gave D and trimming, while V, J and clone size come from that table. The data show some 170,000 clones, roughly 84% seen once.

Sequenced input: PBMCs or T cells enriched from blood (not recorded which). The chain uses TRBV19 and TRBJ1-1, with 8 bases that match TRBD1. The source is a man aged 45-65 years who had recovered from COVID-19. The CDR3 spells CASSIVPGTGMNTEAFF. The CDR3, as DNA: TGTGCCAGTAGTATAGTACCCGGGACAGGTATGAACACTGAAGCTTTCTTT.